This T cell receptor (beta chain) was obtained from a study of T cell repertoires in cytomegalovirus infection. Each CDR3 protein is one row after TCRdb ran MiXCR on the reads. This sample carries hundreds of thousands of distinct CDR3 sequences, about 42% of them seen once, and the ten largest clones take 43%. The germline V and J ends were trimmed by 8 bases and 0 bases, with 17 bases remaining between them. The CDR3 has 16 amino acids. CDR1 MNHEY and CDR2 SVGEGT come from the germline V gene. This clonotype showed up just a few times. Its antigen is not identified. The V call is TRBV6-2 or TRBV6-3, the J call TRBJ2-1; D is unresolved. This TCR was sampled from a human donor in good health (CMV status not recorded). Some clones in this sample may be carry-over from other donors' samples. The input for sequencing was cultured PBMCs, taken from culture after CMV antigen stimulation. CDR3 coding DNA: TGTGCCAGCGGACCCCTCGGGTTAAACTCCTACAATGAGCAGTTCTTC. It encodes CASGPLGLNSYNEQFF.